Listed below are T cell receptor beta chains from one sample, sequenced in a study of OX40 agonist ivuxolimab in advanced cancers. Measured with immunoSEQ multiplex PCR; TCRdb has only the in-frame clones, and not every one. The sample consists of around 48,000 clones, about 85% of them appearing once. The source was CD4+ or CD8+ T cells sorted from blood, collected in a trial of the OX40 agonist ivuxolimab. These receptors all come from an adult with an advanced solid tumor such as melanoma, head and neck, liver or kidney cancer. The CDR3 runs from the conserved cysteine through the conserved F or W. D genes are given only for firm matches. Not all rows give a size; the values are once, few, many and, for expanded clones, a class.

clone_size: once
d_call: TRBD2
j_call: TRBJ2-1
v_call: TRBV5-6
cdr3_nt: TGTGCCAGCAGCACTAGCGGGAGTCCCTACAATGAGCAGTTCTTC
cdr3_aa: CASSTSGSPYNEQFF

clone_size: .
d_call: .
j_call: TRBJ2-1
v_call: TRBV5-1
cdr3_nt: TGCGCCAGCAGCCTCCGGGCCGAGCAGTTCTTC
cdr3_aa: CASSLRAEQFF

clone_size: .
d_call: .
j_call: TRBJ1-4
v_call: TRBV19
cdr3_nt: TGTGCCAGTAGTACGATCCGGGCCCATAATGAAAAACTGTTTTTT
cdr3_aa: CASSTIRAHNEKLFF

clone_size: .
d_call: .
j_call: TRBJ2-5
v_call: TRBV28
cdr3_nt: TGTGCCAGCAGTTCACTTAGACGTTATGAGGCCCGGGGACTGGGGGAGACCCAGTACTTC
cdr3_aa: CASSSLRRYEARGLGETQYF

clone_size: .
d_call: TRBD1
j_call: TRBJ2-5
v_call: TRBV18
cdr3_nt: TGTGCCAGCTCACCCGCTGTAGGGGGCAGCGGAGAGACCCAGTACTTC
cdr3_aa: CASSPAVGGSGETQYF

clone_size: .
d_call: TRBD1
j_call: TRBJ1-4
v_call: TRBV11-2
cdr3_nt: TGTGCCAGCAGCCAGCAGGGGGCCCTTAATGAAAAACTGTTTTTT
cdr3_aa: CASSQQGALNEKLFF

clone_size: .
d_call: .
j_call: TRBJ2-5
v_call: TRBV7-3
cdr3_nt: TGTGCCAGCTCCGACTGGACAGAGACCCAGTACTTC
cdr3_aa: CASSDWTETQYF

clone_size: once
d_call: .
j_call: TRBJ2-7
v_call: TRBV15
cdr3_nt: TGTGCCACCACCTCTGCCCGGGGCCGAGCCTACGAGCAGTACTTC
cdr3_aa: CATTSARGRAYEQYF

clone_size: .
d_call: TRBD2
j_call: TRBJ2-2
v_call: TRBV4-2
cdr3_nt: TGTGCCAGCAGACCCGGACTAGCGGGAGACACCGGGGAGCTGTTTTTT
cdr3_aa: CASRPGLAGDTGELFF

clone_size: .
d_call: .
j_call: TRBJ2-1
v_call: TRBV11-1
cdr3_nt: TGTGCCAGCAGCCCCCCGGGCCGAGAGTACCAAAATGAGCAGTTCTTC
cdr3_aa: CASSPPGREYQNEQFF

clone_size: .
d_call: .
j_call: TRBJ2-5
v_call: TRBV5-1
cdr3_nt: TGCGCCAGCAGCTTGGCCGTCGGTTTTCAAGAGACCCAGTACTTC
cdr3_aa: CASSLAVGFQETQYF

clone_size: .
d_call: .
j_call: TRBJ1-4
v_call: TRBV27
cdr3_nt: TGTGCCAGCAGTTTTCGTAACCCGGGGCGTTCTAATGAAAAACTGTTTTTT
cdr3_aa: CASSFRNPGRSNEKLFF

clone_size: few
d_call: TRBD1
j_call: TRBJ2-7
v_call: TRBV19
cdr3_nt: TGTGCCAGTAGTATGGGAGCCTCCGGGACAGAGTCCGAGCAGTACTTC
cdr3_aa: CASSMGASGTESEQYF

clone_size: .
d_call: .
j_call: TRBJ2-3
v_call: TRBV5-1
cdr3_nt: TGCGCCAGCAGCTTGGCCGGGGCCCCGGCGGATACGCAGTATTTT
cdr3_aa: CASSLAGAPADTQYF

clone_size: .
d_call: .
j_call: TRBJ2-7
v_call: TRBV7-3
cdr3_nt: TGTGCCAGCAGCTTAGGATCAGATGAGCAGTACTTC
cdr3_aa: CASSLGSDEQYF

clone_size: once
d_call: .
j_call: TRBJ2-2
v_call: TRBV19
cdr3_nt: TGTGCCAGTAGCCCGATTCCTAGGACCGGGGAGCTGTTTTTT
cdr3_aa: CASSPIPRTGELFF

clone_size: .
d_call: TRBD1
j_call: TRBJ2-5
v_call: TRBV2
cdr3_nt: TGTGCCAGCAGTCCGGGACAGGTTCAAGAGACCCAGTACTTC
cdr3_aa: CASSPGQVQETQYF

clone_size: .
d_call: .
j_call: TRBJ2-7
v_call: TRBV6-6
cdr3_nt: TGTGCCAGCAGAGACGAGTCCCCCTACGAGCAGTACTTC
cdr3_aa: CASRDESPYEQYF

clone_size: .
d_call: TRBD1
j_call: TRBJ1-2
v_call: TRBV28
cdr3_nt: TGTGCCAGCAGTTTAGGGACAGGGGGCTATGGCTACACCTTC
cdr3_aa: CASSLGTGGYGYTF

clone_size: once
d_call: TRBD1
j_call: TRBJ2-1
v_call: TRBV18
cdr3_nt: TGTGCCAGCTCACCCAGACAGGGGGACGGGAATGAGCAGTTCTTC
cdr3_aa: CASSPRQGDGNEQFF

clone_size: .
d_call: TRBD1
j_call: TRBJ1-1
v_call: TRBV28
cdr3_nt: TGTGCCAGCCACAGGGGAAGCAGGCCTAACACTGAAGCTTTCTTT
cdr3_aa: CASHRGSRPNTEAFF

clone_size: .
d_call: .
j_call: TRBJ1-5
v_call: TRBV5-6
cdr3_nt: TGTGCCAGCAGCTTGTTAGGTTATCAGCCCCAGCATTTT
cdr3_aa: CASSLLGYQPQHF

clone_size: .
d_call: .
j_call: TRBJ1-1
v_call: TRBV11-2
cdr3_nt: TGTGCCAGCAGCCGGGCGTTTACAGGGAACACTGAAGCTTTCTTT
cdr3_aa: CASSRAFTGNTEAFF

clone_size: .
d_call: .
j_call: TRBJ1-2
v_call: TRBV5-6
cdr3_nt: TGTGCCAGCAGACCTCCGGGACGAGGTGAGAGCTACACCTTC
cdr3_aa: CASRPPGRGESYTF

clone_size: .
d_call: TRBD1
j_call: TRBJ2-2
v_call: TRBV11-2
cdr3_nt: TGTGCCAGCAGCTTAGGAAACAGGGGGCTGATCGGCACCGGGGAGCTGTTTTTT
cdr3_aa: CASSLGNRGLIGTGELFF

clone_size: few
d_call: .
j_call: TRBJ2-7
v_call: TRBV28
cdr3_nt: TGTGCCAGCAGTTTTAGGTCTAAACTCAGCGAGCAGTACTTC
cdr3_aa: CASSFRSKLSEQYF

clone_size: few
d_call: TRBD1
j_call: TRBJ1-4
v_call: TRBV4-1
cdr3_nt: TGCGCCAGCAGCCGGACCGGGACAGAAAATGAAAAACTGTTTTTT
cdr3_aa: CASSRTGTENEKLFF

clone_size: .
d_call: TRBD1
j_call: TRBJ2-7
v_call: TRBV5-5
cdr3_nt: TGTGCCAGCAGCTTGACCCTTGGCAGGGGGCTGTACGAGCAGTACTTC
cdr3_aa: CASSLTLGRGLYEQYF

clone_size: .
d_call: .
j_call: TRBJ1-5
v_call: TRBV6-5
cdr3_nt: TGTGCCAGCAGTCTAAGCCTGAATCAGCCCCAGCATTTT
cdr3_aa: CASSLSLNQPQHF

clone_size: .
d_call: .
j_call: TRBJ2-7
v_call: TRBV7-6
cdr3_nt: TGTGCCAGCTCCAGGGGATCTCTGGAGCAGTACTTC
cdr3_aa: CASSRGSLEQYF

clone_size: .
d_call: .
j_call: TRBJ1-5
v_call: TRBV5-1
cdr3_nt: TGCGCCAGCAGCCAAAAGGTTGGTCAGCCCCAGCATTTT
cdr3_aa: CASSQKVGQPQHF

clone_size: once
d_call: .
j_call: TRBJ1-1
v_call: TRBV28
cdr3_nt: TGTGCCAGCAGCCCCCCGGGACACCTTGAAGCTTTCTTT
cdr3_aa: CASSPPGHLEAFF

clone_size: .
d_call: .
j_call: TRBJ2-5
v_call: TRBV7-8
cdr3_nt: TGTGCCAGCAGCTTAGATCCAGGGAGACTCACCCAGTACTTC
cdr3_aa: CASSLDPGRLTQYF

clone_size: once
d_call: TRBD1
j_call: TRBJ2-7
v_call: TRBV4-2
cdr3_nt: TGTGCCAGCAGCCATGCTGGGACAGGGGGGTACGAGCAGTACTTC
cdr3_aa: CASSHAGTGGYEQYF